The T cell receptor (beta chain) described here comes from a study of radiotherapy plus CTLA-4 blockade in lung cancer. At the level of the study: Among all patients, around 18% showed objective responses, while 30% to 35% had disease control. General study findings and limits: Blood TCR clones of tumor origin expanded after radiotherapy plus ipilimumab.

Clones were read by immunoSEQ multiplex PCR, and TCRdb kept only the in-frame ones, dropping some. The table lists 100,000 to 150,000 clones, 70% to 90% of them singletons. On this clone itself: What it recognizes is unknown.

Per the germline V gene, CDR1 is MGHDK and CDR2 is SYGVNS. V was trimmed by 1 base and J by 11 bases, leaving 14 bases between them. The CDR3 sequence is 14 residues long. The specimen was peripheral blood, collected from a patient treated with radiotherapy plus ipilimumab. This sequence joins TRBV25-1 and TRBJ2-2, with D tentatively TRBD1 (5 bases). This sequence was found in a human donor with non-small cell lung cancer that progressed on radiotherapy plus ipilimumab. The CDR3 here is CASSEFGREEELFF. The CDR3 DNA reads as TGTGCCAGCAGTGAATTCGGCAGGGAAGAAGAGCTGTTTTTT.